These T cell receptor beta chains were read from a single sample in a study of T-cell reconstitution after alpha-beta-depleted transplantation in children. TCRdb recomputed calls from the PCR reads with MiXCR, one row per CDR3 protein. The table records about 240,000 distinct CDR3 sequences, around 12% of them present only once. The sequencing here drew on PBMCs from the stem cell graft donor, taken from the stem cell graft. These receptors were collected from a human donor who donated a stem cell graft to a child with acute lymphoblastic leukemia. Each CDR3 is given without its conserved first and last residue. Fields, in order: V gene, J gene, D gene, CDR3 length, CDR3 protein. The D gene is left open where the match is weak.

>TRBV7-2|TRBJ2-4|.|13
ASSFPLGAKNIQY
>TRBV5-1|TRBJ1-4|.|13
ASSLEERMGEKLF
>TRBV4-3|TRBJ2-7|.|13
ASTQDKSLFYEQY
>TRBV19|TRBJ1-2|.|11
ASSIKGRRGYT
>TRBV5-6|TRBJ2-4|TRBD1|17
ASSLVRHRGPVAKNIQY
>TRBV7-8|TRBJ1-5|.|13
ASSLGVRGSQPQH
>TRBV19|TRBJ2-6|.|9
ASTGANVLT
>TRBV6-2/TRBV6-3|TRBJ2-2|.|13
ASRSGRMNTGELF
>TRBV27|TRBJ1-2|TRBD1|12
ASSPWGQGGGYT
>TRBV27|TRBJ1-5|TRBD1|19
ASSSIRTGAISPSRGQPQH
>TRBV10-3|TRBJ2-4|.|11
AEWFPAKNIQY
>TRBV6-5|TRBJ2-7|TRBD1|13
ASSYTGTAFYEQY
>TRBV24-1|TRBJ1-1|TRBD1|13
ATSDTRQGSTEAF
>TRBV14|TRBJ2-2|TRBD1|14
ASSPRTGSLGGELF
>TRBV12-3/TRBV12-4|TRBJ2-5|TRBD2|12
ASSSLGLVKTQY
>TRBV12-3/TRBV12-4|TRBJ1-2|.|10
ASAGPNYGYT
>TRBV12-3/TRBV12-4|TRBJ1-1|.|9
ASSFYSEAF
>TRBV29-1|TRBJ2-2|.|11
SANRAGTGELF
>TRBV20-1|TRBJ1-6|.|13
SAPKGSSYNSPLH
>TRBV11-1|TRBJ1-4|.|17
ASSQPTRALISTNEKLF
>TRBV3-1|TRBJ2-6|.|13
ASSQLGSGANGLT
>TRBV7-2|TRBJ2-1|TRBD2|11
ASSLGGRYEQF
>TRBV30|TRBJ2-2|.|13
AWSVQVRGAGELF
>TRBV12-3/TRBV12-4|TRBJ2-1|TRBD2|13
ASNGGLAGLNEQF
>TRBV9|TRBJ2-3|TRBD1|13
ASSSWDRPTDTQY
>TRBV12-3/TRBV12-4|TRBJ1-2|.|12
ASSFGRPDYGYT
>TRBV6-2/TRBV6-3|TRBJ2-1|.|10
ASCGIGNEQF
>TRBV10-3|TRBJ2-6|TRBD1|22
AISELYTGTGGDRTFSGANVLT
>TRBV12-3/TRBV12-4|TRBJ1-1|.|12
ASRDESSDPEAF
>TRBV16|TRBJ1-3|.|12
ASSPFDSGNTIY